A selection of T cell receptor beta chains follows, all from one sample in a study of PD-1 blockade in classical Hodgkin lymphoma. TCRdb keeps only in-frame clones here, not all; method: immunoSEQ multiplex PCR. Here the sample spans 50,000 to 65,000 clones, more than 70% being singletons. This specimen consisted of peripheral blood mononuclear cells (PBMCs), obtained before the second cycle of nivolumab. The source of these receptors is a human donor with classical Hodgkin lymphoma. The CDR3 runs from the conserved cysteine through the conserved F or W. D genes are given only for firm matches. Where a row states a size, it is once, few, many or the class of an expanded clone; other rows omit it.

cdr3_nt cdr3_aa d_call j_call v_call clone_size
TGTGCCAGCAGTGTATTGTCGGGTTATGAGCAGTTCTTC CASSVLSGYEQFF - TRBJ2-1 TRBV6-4 once
TGCGCCAGCAGCTTGGAGGGAGTACGTGACAGCACAGATACGCAGTATTTT CASSLEGVRDSTDTQYF - TRBJ2-3 TRBV5-1 -
TGCGCCAGCAGGGAATGGGGGGGAAGCACAGATACGCAGTATTTT CASREWGGSTDTQYF TRBD2 TRBJ2-3 TRBV5-1 -
TGCGCCAGCAGCTTGGACGGGGTGGTCGGCACTGAAGCTTTCTTT CASSLDGVVGTEAFF - TRBJ1-1 TRBV5-1 -
TGCGCCAGCAGCGGGGATCTAGCGGGTGAGCAGTTCTTC CASSGDLAGEQFF TRBD2 TRBJ2-1 TRBV5-1 -
TGTGCCAGCAGTTCTTCCGGGACTAGACATGAGCAGTACTTC CASSSSGTRHEQYF TRBD2 TRBJ2-7 TRBV6-6 -
TGTGCCAGCAGTGAACAGCGCCCCGGGGAGCTGTTTTTT CASSEQRPGELFF - TRBJ2-2 TRBV2 -
TGTGCCAGCAGCTTGAGTTGGACTTCCTACGAGCAGTACTTC CASSLSWTSYEQYF - TRBJ2-7 TRBV7-2 -
TGTGCCAGCAGCCCCCGGGTAGTGAGCTCCTACAATGAGCAGTTCTTC CASSPRVVSSYNEQFF - TRBJ2-1 TRBV7-8 -
TGCGCCAGCAGCTCGGGGCAGGGAGACGAGCAGTACTTC CASSSGQGDEQYF - TRBJ2-7 TRBV5-1 -
TGCGCCAGCAGCTCTACCGGGACGGAAAACACTGAAGCTTTCTTT CASSSTGTENTEAFF - TRBJ1-1 TRBV5-1 -
TGTGCCAGCAGACAGCCCAATGAAAAACTGTTTTTT CASRQPNEKLFF - TRBJ1-4 TRBV28 -